The T cell receptor (beta chain) described here comes from a study of shared clonotypes between healthy human individuals. Profiled with immunoSEQ multiplex PCR; TCRdb holds only in-frame clones, not every one. The data show approximately 470,000 clones, approximately 78% seen once. This CDR3 is 14 amino acids long. CDR1 and CDR2 from the germline V gene are SGHTA and FQGTGA. V dropped 5 bases and J dropped 6 bases, with 14 bases sitting between them. This chain connects TRBV7-3 to TRBJ2-1; D gene unclear. Sequencing was carried out using PBMCs. The sequence was obtained from a woman aged 40 to 50 in good health. Some clones in this sample may be carry-over from other donors' samples. The DNA of the CDR3 is TGTGCCAGCAGCCTAGGGCCAGCTAGCAATGAGCAGTTCTTC. It encodes CASSLGPASNEQFF.